The clone carrying this TCR beta chain was counted at least ten times. At one of its ends the junction is not consistent with the germline gene, which may arise from a read error. TCRdb independently ran MiXCR on the multiplex PCR reads; one entry per CDR3 protein. The table has roughly 70,000 distinct CDR3 sequences, around 43% seen once. The record originates from a study of breast tumors, draining lymph nodes, adjacent tissues. The CDR3 has 16 residues. Germline V lookup: CDR1 SGHDT, CDR2 YYEEEE. The chain is built from TRBV5-6 and TRBJ1-2; possibly TRBD1 for D (5 bases). The source is a female donor with breast cancer. Some clones in this sample may be carry-over from other donors' samples. Sequencing was carried out using breast tumor tissue. Written as DNA, the CDR3 is TGTGCCAGCAGCTTGTTGGATGCAGGGCCAAGCTATGACTACACCTTC. Its translation is CASSLLDAGPSYDYTF.